The source of this TCR beta chain is a study of cytomegalovirus exposure and HLA in healthy donors. Across the study: Genetic ancestry analysis placed approximately 79% of the 300 to 500 donors that were genotyped in the Caucasian-associated cluster.

The CDR3 consists of 15 residues. From germline, CDR1 is SGHAT and CDR2 FQNNGV. V dropped 4 bases and J dropped 7; count of bases not matched to a gene: 10. In the PCR, 60 Vbeta and 13 Jbeta primers were used. The repertoire was sequenced with immunoSEQ multiplex PCR; TCRdb's copy has only in-frame clones and lacks some. The data contain approximately 130,000 clones, roughly 85% of them singletons. Regarding the study as a whole: Later analysis suggested most CMV-associated TCR beta chains were HLA-restricted.

For this clone: The antigen is unknown.

Input material: PBMCs. The chain couples TRBV11-2 to TRBJ2-3, with 8 bases identical to TRBD2. This receptor was identified in a man aged 35-49 years in good health and CMV-seronegative. CDR3 in DNA: TGTGCCAGCAGCTGGGGGCTTAGCGGGACTAATACGCAGTATTTT. The encoded protein is CASSWGLSGTNTQYF. Based on the CDR3 plus reference TRBV11-2 and TRBJ2-3, the full variable domain is EAGVAQSPRYKIIEKRQSVAFWCNPISGHATLYWYQQILGQGPKLLIQFQNNGVVDDSQLPKDRFSAERLKGVDSTLKIQPAKLEDSAVYLCASSWGLSGTNTQYFGPGTRLTVL.